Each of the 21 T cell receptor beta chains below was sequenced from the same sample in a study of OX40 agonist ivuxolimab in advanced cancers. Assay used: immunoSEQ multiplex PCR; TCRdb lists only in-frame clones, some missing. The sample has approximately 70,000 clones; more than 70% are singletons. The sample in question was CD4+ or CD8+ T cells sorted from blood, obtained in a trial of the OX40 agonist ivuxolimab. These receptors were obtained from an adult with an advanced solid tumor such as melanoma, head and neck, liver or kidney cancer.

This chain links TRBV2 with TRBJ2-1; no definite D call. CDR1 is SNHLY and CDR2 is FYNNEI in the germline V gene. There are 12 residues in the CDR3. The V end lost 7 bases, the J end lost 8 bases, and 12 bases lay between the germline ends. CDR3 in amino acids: CASKLQYDEQFF. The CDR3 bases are TGTGCCAGCAAGCTACAATACGATGAGCAGTTCTTC.

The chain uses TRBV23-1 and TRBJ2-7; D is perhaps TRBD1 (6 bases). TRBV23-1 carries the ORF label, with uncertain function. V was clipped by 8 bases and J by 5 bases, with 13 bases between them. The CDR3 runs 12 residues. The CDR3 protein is CASPMGDNEQYF. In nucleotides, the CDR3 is TGCGCCAGCCCCATGGGGGACAACGAGCAGTACTTC.

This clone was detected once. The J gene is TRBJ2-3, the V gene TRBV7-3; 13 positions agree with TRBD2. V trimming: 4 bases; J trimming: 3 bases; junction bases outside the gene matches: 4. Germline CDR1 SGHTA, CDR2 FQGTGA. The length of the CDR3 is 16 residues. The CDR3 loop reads CASSSLGLAGTDTQYF. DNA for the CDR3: TGTGCCAGCAGCTCCCTGGGACTAGCGGGAACAGATACGCAGTATTTT.

The CDR3: CASSPNYGTVRTDLYF. The CDR3 bases are TGTGCCAGCAGCCCAAATTACGGGACAGTTAGAACCGATTTGTACTTC. This sequence joins TRBV7-2 and TRBJ2-7; 7 bases are a match to TRBD1. The CDR3 runs to 16 residues. The V gene end was trimmed by 5 bases and the J gene end by 12 bases; junction bases not matched to a gene: 22. Germline V gives CDR1 SGHTA, CDR2 FQGNSA.

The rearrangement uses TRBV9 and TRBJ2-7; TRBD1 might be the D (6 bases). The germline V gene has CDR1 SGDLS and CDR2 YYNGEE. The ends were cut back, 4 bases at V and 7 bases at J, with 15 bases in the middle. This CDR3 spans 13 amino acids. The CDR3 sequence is CASSPEGEWEQYF. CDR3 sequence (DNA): TGTGCCAGCAGCCCCGAGGGGGAGTGGGAGCAGTACTTC.

The CDR3 region has the DNA TGTGCCAGCAGCCTAAGACAGGGTGACCTCTACGAGCAGTACTTC. Translating it yields CASSLRQGDLYEQYF. The chain joins TRBV14 to TRBJ2-5, with 7 bases fitting TRBD1. TRBJ2-7 matches the DNA end more closely, so the J call is doubtful. Germline lookup yields CDR1 SGHDN and CDR2 FVKESK. The CDR3 extends over 15 amino acids.

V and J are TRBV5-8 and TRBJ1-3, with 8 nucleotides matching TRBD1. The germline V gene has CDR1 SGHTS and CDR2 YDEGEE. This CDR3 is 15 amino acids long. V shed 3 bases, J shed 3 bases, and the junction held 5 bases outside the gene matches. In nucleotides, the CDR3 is TGTGCCAGCAGCTACCAGGGGGCATTTGGAAACACCATATATTTT. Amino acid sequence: CASSYQGAFGNTIYF.

DNA for the CDR3: TGTGCCAGTAGTATGGCCCTTAGCGGGAGGGTCTACAATGAGCAGTTCTTC. It is translated as CASSMALSGRVYNEQFF. The J gene is TRBJ2-1, the V gene TRBV19; TRBD2 matches at 11 bases. The CDR3 runs to 17 residues. J was trimmed by 3 bases and V by 3 bases; bases with no gene match: 7. Germline CDR1 is LNHDA and CDR2 is SQIVND (reference sequence).

CDR3 protein: CASSGTAGKLFF. CDR3 DNA sequence: TGTGCCAGCTCAGGGACGGCGGGAAAACTGTTTTTT. V and J are TRBV18 and TRBJ1-4, with D maybe TRBD1 (5 bases). Germline V gene lookup returns CDR1 KGHSH and CDR2 LQKENI. V was trimmed by 5 bases and J by 10 bases, leaving 11 bases between them. The CDR3 sequence is 12 residues long.

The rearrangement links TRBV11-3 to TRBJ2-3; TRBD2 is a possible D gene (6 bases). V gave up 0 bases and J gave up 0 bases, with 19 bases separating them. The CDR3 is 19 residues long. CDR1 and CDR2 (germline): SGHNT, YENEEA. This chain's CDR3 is CASSLDRLGLGSSTDTQYF. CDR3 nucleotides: TGTGCCAGCAGCTTAGATCGACTAGGCCTGGGATCTAGCACAGATACGCAGTATTTT.

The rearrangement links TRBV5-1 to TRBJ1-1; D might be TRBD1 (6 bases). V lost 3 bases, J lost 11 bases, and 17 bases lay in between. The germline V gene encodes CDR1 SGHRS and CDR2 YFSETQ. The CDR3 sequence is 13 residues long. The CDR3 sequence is CASSSTLGQRAFF. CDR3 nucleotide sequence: TGCGCCAGCAGCTCGACCCTCGGACAGCGGGCTTTCTTT.

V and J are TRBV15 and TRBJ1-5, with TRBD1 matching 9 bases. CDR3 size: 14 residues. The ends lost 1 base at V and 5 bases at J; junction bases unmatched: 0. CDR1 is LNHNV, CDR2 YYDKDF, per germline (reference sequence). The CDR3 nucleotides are TGTGCCACCAGCAGAGGACAGGGGGATCAGCCCCAGCATTTT. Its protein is CATSRGQGDQPQHF.

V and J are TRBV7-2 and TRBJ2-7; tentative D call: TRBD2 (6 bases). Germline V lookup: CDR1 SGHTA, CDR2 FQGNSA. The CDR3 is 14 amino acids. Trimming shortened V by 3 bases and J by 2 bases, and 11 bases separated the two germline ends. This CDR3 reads CASSFSSVTYEQYF. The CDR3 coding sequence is TGTGCCAGCAGCTTTTCTAGCGTTACCTACGAGCAGTACTTC.

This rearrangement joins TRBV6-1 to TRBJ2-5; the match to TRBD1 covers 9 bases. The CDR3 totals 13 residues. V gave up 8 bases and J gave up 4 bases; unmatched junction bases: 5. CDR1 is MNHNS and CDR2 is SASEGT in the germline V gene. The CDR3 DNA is TGTGCCAGCCGGGACAGGGTGCCAGAGACCCAGTACTTC. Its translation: CASRDRVPETQYF.

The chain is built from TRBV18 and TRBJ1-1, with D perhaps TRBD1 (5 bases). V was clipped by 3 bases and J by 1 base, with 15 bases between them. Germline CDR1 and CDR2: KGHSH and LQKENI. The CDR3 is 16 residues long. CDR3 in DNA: TGTGCCAGCTCACCCCGACAGACCGGGGGGAACACTGAAGCTTTCTTT. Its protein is CASSPRQTGGNTEAFF. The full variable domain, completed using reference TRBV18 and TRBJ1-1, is NAGVMQNPRHLVRRRGQEARLRCSPMKGHSHVYWYRQLPEEGLKFMVYLQKENIIDESGMPKERFSAEFPKEGPSILRIQQVVRGDSAAYFCASSPRQTGGNTEAFFGQGTRLTVV.

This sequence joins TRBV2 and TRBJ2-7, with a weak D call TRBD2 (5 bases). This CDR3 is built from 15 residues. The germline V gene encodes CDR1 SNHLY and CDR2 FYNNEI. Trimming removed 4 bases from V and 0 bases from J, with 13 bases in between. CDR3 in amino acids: CASSGAERSSYEQYF. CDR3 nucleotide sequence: TGTGCCAGCAGTGGCGCGGAGCGGAGCTCCTACGAGCAGTACTTC.

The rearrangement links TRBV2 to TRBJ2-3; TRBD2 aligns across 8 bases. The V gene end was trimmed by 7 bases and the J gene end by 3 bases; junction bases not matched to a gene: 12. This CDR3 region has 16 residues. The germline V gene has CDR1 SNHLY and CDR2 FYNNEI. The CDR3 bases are TGTGCCAGCAACCTCGGGGGGGGGCGGAGGACAGATACGCAGTATTTT. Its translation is CASNLGGGRRTDTQYF. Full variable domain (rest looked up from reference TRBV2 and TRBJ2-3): EPEVTQTPSHQVTQMGQEVILRCVPISNHLYFYWYRQILGQKVEFLVSFYNNEISEKSEIFDDQFSVERPDGSNFTLKIRSTKLEDSAMYFCASNLGGGRRTDTQYFGPGTRLTVL.

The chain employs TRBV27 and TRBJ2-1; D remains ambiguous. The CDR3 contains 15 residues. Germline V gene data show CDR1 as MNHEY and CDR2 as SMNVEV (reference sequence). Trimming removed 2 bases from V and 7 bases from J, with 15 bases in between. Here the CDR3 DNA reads TGTGCCAGCAGTTTACTTTCTAGTTCTGGGAATGAGCAGTTCTTC. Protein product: CASSLLSSSGNEQFF.

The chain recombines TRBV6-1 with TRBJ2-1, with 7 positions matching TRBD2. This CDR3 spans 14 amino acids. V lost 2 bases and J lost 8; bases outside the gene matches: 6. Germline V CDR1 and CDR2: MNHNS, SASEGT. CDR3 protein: CASSEMGGEYEQFF. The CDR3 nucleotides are TGTGCCAGCAGTGAAATGGGGGGGGAATATGAGCAGTTCTTC.

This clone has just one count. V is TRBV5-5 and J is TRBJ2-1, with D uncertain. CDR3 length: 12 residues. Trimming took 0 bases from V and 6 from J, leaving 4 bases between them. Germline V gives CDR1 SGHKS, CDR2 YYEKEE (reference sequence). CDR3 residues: CASSLALNEQFF. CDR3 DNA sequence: TGTGCCAGCAGCTTGGCGCTCAATGAGCAGTTCTTC.

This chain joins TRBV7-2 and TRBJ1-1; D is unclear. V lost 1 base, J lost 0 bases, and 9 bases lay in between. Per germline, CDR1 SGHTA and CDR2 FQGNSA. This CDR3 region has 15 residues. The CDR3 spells CASSLGGRMNTEAFF. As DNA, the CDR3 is TGTGCCAGCAGCTTAGGAGGAAGGATGAACACTGAAGCTTTCTTT.